This TCR beta chain was sequenced in a study of tumor-infiltrating lymphocytes in primary liver carcinoma (dated by TCRdb to 2016 to 2017). Regarding the complete study: Between late 2015 and March 2016, a few patients in China with histopathologically diagnosed primary liver carcinoma had surgical resection. Each sample produced about 3.5 to 8 million productive TCRbeta reads, and read depth showed no significant difference between tissue types. Of the five patients (three men and two women, aged 30 to 69 years), four had hepatocellular carcinoma and one had combined HCC and intrahepatic cholangiocarcinoma. Tumors of the five patients were stage T1-T3 N0M0 with maximum diameters of roughly 4.2 to 11 cm. A total of 35 specimens from 5 patients went through TCRbeta repertoire sequencing, namely 25 tumor regions, 5 adjacent noncancerous liver tissues and 5 peripheral blood samples. Repertoires from technical replicates were highly reproducible, with mean shared-clone rates roughly 0.87 and correlation coefficients above 0.95. The study combined TCRbeta repertoire sequencing, expression microarrays and whole-exome sequencing across five regions of each liver tumor, with adjacent normal tissue and blood. Overall study outcomes, separate from this receptor: Repertoire overlap was found to be higher between tumor regions (mean approximately 35%) than between tumor-adjacent (around 17%) or tumor-blood (about 14%) pairs, consistent with antigen-driven expansion. Since the samples were bulk and unsorted, there was no way to compare CD4+ and CD8+ T cell repertoires. Only 4 or 5 patients were included in the study, and the authors note that the findings should be validated in a larger study. A significantly larger repertoire fraction was made up by the top 250 clones in tumors than in blood (p = 0.039). Because sequencing covered only the TCR beta chain and unpaired alpha chains were not captured, true repertoire diversity is likely underestimated.

TRIzol reagent was used to extract blood RNA from unsorted whole blood, while the DNeasy Blood & Tissue kit provided the germline DNA. Chronic HBV infection was present in the patients, and the patients were treatment-naive at sampling. Before surgery, roughly 4 milliliters of peripheral blood were collected into K2EDTA tubes. TCRbeta-specific cDNA was reverse-transcribed from around 0.45 ug total RNA using a constant-region primer and ProtoScript II reverse transcriptase. TCRbeta libraries were built with three nested multiplex PCR rounds, a slightly modified ARM-PCR procedure. Each of the first two PCR rounds ran for approximately 11 cycles and used multiplex TRBV1-TRBV30 forward primers together with a Cbeta reverse primer. Sample barcodes and Illumina adapters were attached in a final 25-cycle PCR using Deep VentR polymerase. Amplicons of 200-500 bp were gel-purified with a QIAquick gel extraction kit before sequencing. An Illumina HiSeq 2500 was used to sequence the TCRbeta amplicons with 250-bp paired-end reads. Under the source paper's analysis protocol: Reads were quality-trimmed with Trimmomatic v0.33, and paired reads were merged with FLASH v1.2.11 to recover full CDR3 sequences. V, D and J germline segments were assigned to the rearranged TCRbeta sequences by MiGEC v1.2.1b. VDJtools v1.0.0 computed clonotype statistics and Shannon-Wiener diversity indices. To reduce sampling bias, subsequent analyses other than the diversity analysis used only the 250 most abundant clonotypes in each sample. Starting from the raw public reads, TCRdb applied fastp trimming at Q25, assembled clones with MiXCR and retained in-frame beta chains. Rows with one shared CDR3 protein collapse into an entry with the most common genes and DNA. The V and J calls follow TCRdb's processing rather than the paper's. This sample has 310,000 or so distinct CDR3 sequences in its table, and roughly three fifths of those were observed once. Clones ranked in the top ten supply approximately 17% of the sample.

About this clonotype: The antigen it recognizes is unknown. No qualities accompany the bases; no much larger clone lies one base away.

CDR1 PRHDT and CDR2 FYEKMQ are derived from the germline V gene (reference sequence). Trimmed from V: 1 base; trimmed from J: 5 bases; junction bases lacking a gene match: 5. The CDR3 measures 15 amino acids from cysteine to phenylalanine. The DNA shown is the 45-base CDR3, in frame from base 1. Recombination joined TRBV13 with TRBJ2-5; 9 bases in the middle match TRBD1. This TCR was recovered from a woman younger than 45 with primary liver carcinoma and hepatitis B virus infection. The source material was peripheral blood. The CDR3 protein is CASSLDRGREETQYF. The DNA sequence is TGTGCCAGCAGCTTAGACAGGGGGCGCGAGGAGACCCAGTACTTC.